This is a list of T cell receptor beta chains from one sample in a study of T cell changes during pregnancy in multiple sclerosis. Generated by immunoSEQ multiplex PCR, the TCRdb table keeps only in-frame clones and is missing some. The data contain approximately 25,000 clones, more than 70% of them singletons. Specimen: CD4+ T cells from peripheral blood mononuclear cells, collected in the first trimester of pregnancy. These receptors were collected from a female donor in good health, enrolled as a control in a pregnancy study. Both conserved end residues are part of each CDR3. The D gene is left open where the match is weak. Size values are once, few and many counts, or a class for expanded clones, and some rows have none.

CDR3: CASSYSPGNTEAFF
DNA: TGTGCCAGCAGTTACTCTCCAGGGAACACTGAAGCTTTCTTT
size: NA
J: TRBJ1-1
V: TRBV6-6
D: NA

CDR3: CASSYVAGTNNEQFF
DNA: TGCGCCAGCAGCTACGTAGCGGGGACAAACAATGAGCAGTTCTTC
size: NA
J: TRBJ2-1
V: TRBV5-1
D: TRBD2

CDR3: CSGGTGTEAFF
DNA: TGCAGCGGCGGTACCGGGACAGAAGCTTTCTTT
size: few
J: TRBJ1-1
V: TRBV29-1
D: NA

CDR3: CASGAGGTSSYEQYF
DNA: TGTGCCAGCGGGGCGGGAGGTACGTCCTCCTACGAGCAGTACTTC
size: NA
J: TRBJ2-7
V: TRBV6-5
D: TRBD2

CDR3: CVSSITDTEAFF
DNA: TGTGTCAGTAGTATCACGGACACTGAAGCTTTCTTT
size: NA
J: TRBJ1-1
V: TRBV19
D: NA

CDR3: CSARGDETQYF
DNA: TGCAGTGCCCGGGGGGATGAGACCCAGTACTTC
size: NA
J: TRBJ2-5
V: TRBV20-1
D: TRBD2

CDR3: CASSPEGGDEKLFF
DNA: TGCGCCAGCAGCCCCGAGGGGGGGGATGAAAAACTGTTTTTT
size: NA
J: TRBJ1-4
V: TRBV5-1
D: NA

CDR3: CASSLLGGSGNTIYF
DNA: TGTGCCAGCAGCTTGTTGGGCGGGTCAGGAAACACCATATATTTT
size: NA
J: TRBJ1-3
V: TRBV7-6
D: NA

CDR3: CASSQITFPGNEQFF
DNA: TGCGCCAGCAGCCAGATCACCTTCCCGGGGAATGAGCAGTTCTTC
size: NA
J: TRBJ2-1
V: TRBV4-1
D: NA

CDR3: CSVEGHLNTEAFF
DNA: TGCAGCGTTGAAGGCCACTTGAACACTGAAGCTTTCTTT
size: few
J: TRBJ1-1
V: TRBV29-1
D: NA

CDR3: CASRRQGSGPETQYF
DNA: TGTGCCAGTAGACGACAGGGGTCAGGACCGGAGACCCAGTACTTC
size: NA
J: TRBJ2-5
V: TRBV19
D: TRBD1

CDR3: CAWRADTNYGYTF
DNA: TGTGCCTGGAGAGCCGACACCAACTATGGCTACACCTTC
size: NA
J: TRBJ1-2
V: TRBV30
D: NA

CDR3: CASSFPGVYEQYF
DNA: TGCGCCAGCAGCTTTCCGGGAGTGTACGAGCAGTACTTC
size: NA
J: TRBJ2-7
V: TRBV5-1
D: NA

CDR3: CASSKTGVGQPQHF
DNA: TGTGCCAGCAGCAAGACAGGGGTTGGGCAGCCCCAGCATTTT
size: NA
J: TRBJ1-5
V: TRBV7-2
D: TRBD1

CDR3: CASSLGERESGEFF
DNA: TGCGCCAGCAGCTTGGGGGAGCGGGAAAGTGGGGAGTTCTTC
size: NA
J: TRBJ2-1
V: TRBV5-1
D: TRBD2

CDR3: CASSYHSSYNEQFF
DNA: TGTGCCAGCAGCTACCACAGCTCCTACAATGAGCAGTTCTTC
size: NA
J: TRBJ2-1
V: TRBV7-9
D: NA

CDR3: CASGADSNQPQHF
DNA: TGTGCCAGCGGGGCAGATAGCAATCAGCCCCAGCATTTT
size: NA
J: TRBJ1-5
V: TRBV7-8
D: NA

CDR3: CASRTARGGGYTF
DNA: TGTGCCAGCAGAACTGCCCGGGGGGGTGGCTACACCTTC
size: NA
J: TRBJ1-2
V: TRBV5-4
D: NA

CDR3: CASSPPTSGRREQYF
DNA: TGTGCCAGCAGTCCCCCGACTAGCGGGAGGAGGGAGCAGTACTTC
size: NA
J: TRBJ2-7
V: TRBV28
D: TRBD2

CDR3: CASSYFPPVLAGVWYEQYF
DNA: TGTGCCAGCAGCTATTTCCCCCCCGTCCTAGCGGGAGTGTGGTACGAGCAGTACTTC
size: NA
J: TRBJ2-7
V: TRBV7-4
D: TRBD2

CDR3: CASGLVGRGGQYF
DNA: TGTGCTAGTGGTTTGGTAGGACGAGGAGGGCAGTACTTC
size: NA
J: TRBJ2-7
V: TRBV12-5
D: NA

CDR3: CASSPAGQASYNEQFF
DNA: TGTGCCAGCAGCCCCGCGGGCCAGGCGTCCTACAATGAGCAGTTCTTC
size: NA
J: TRBJ2-1
V: TRBV2
D: NA

CDR3: CASSPGGGVYEQYF
DNA: TGCGCCAGCAGCCCTGGCGGGGGGGTTTACGAGCAGTACTTC
size: NA
J: TRBJ2-7
V: TRBV5-1
D: TRBD2

CDR3: CASSFVLAGGGNEQFF
DNA: TGCGCCAGCAGCTTCGTACTAGCGGGAGGCGGCAATGAGCAGTTCTTC
size: NA
J: TRBJ2-1
V: TRBV5-1
D: TRBD2